Shown below are 31 T cell receptor beta chains from a single sample sequenced in a study of blood T cell repertoires in COVID-19. Assay used: immunoSEQ multiplex PCR; TCRdb lists only in-frame clones, some missing. The sample shows some 150,000 clones, under 90% of them seen only once. The sample was peripheral blood. The receptors were sampled from a woman in her sixties with active or convalescent COVID-19.

This clone has only a few counts. The CDR3 protein is CASSFPGQGGETQYF. Written as DNA, the CDR3 is TGCGCCAGCAGCTTCCCGGGACAGGGAGGGGAGACCCAGTACTTC. The chain carries TRBV5-1 and TRBJ2-5; TRBD1 matches 9 bases. CDR1 is SGHRS and CDR2 is YFSETQ in the germline V gene. The CDR3 has 15 residues. V trimming: 2 bases; J trimming: 5 bases; junction bases outside the gene matches: 7.

The chain employs TRBV30 and TRBJ1-5; D not resolved. CDR3 length equals 13 residues. Per germline, CDR1 GTSNPN and CDR2 SVGIG (reference sequence). Between the trimmed V and J ends, which lost 5 bases and 0 bases, there was a span of 8 bases. For the CDR3, the DNA is TGTGCCTGGGCGAGTTATAGCAATCAGCCCCAGCATTTT. Its protein is CAWASYSNQPQHF.

With respect to this clone: Other DNA sequences within the sample encode an identical CDR3. The rearrangement links TRBV15 to TRBJ1-1; D might be TRBD1 (5 bases). CDR3 length: 13 residues. Trimming stripped 0 bases from V and 11 bases from J, with 13 bases between. Germline CDR1 LNHNV, CDR2 YYDKDF (reference sequence). The CDR3 sequence: CATSRDLGGEAFF. The CDR3 DNA follows: TGTGCCACCAGCAGAGATCTTGGGGGGGAGGCTTTCTTT.

The chain links TRBV3-1 (or the pseudogene TRBV3-2) to TRBJ1-4; TRBD1 aligns across 7 bases. CDR1 and CDR2 from the germline V gene are LGHDT and YNNKEL (reference sequence). Losses at the gene ends were 4 bases for V and 1 base for J; bases not matched to a gene: 9. This CDR3 comprises 17 residues. CDR3 sequence (DNA): TGTGCCAGCAGCCGAAGACAACCAGGGGGAACTAATGAAAAACTGTTTTTT. This sequence encodes CASSRRQPGGTNEKLFF.

The V call is TRBV5-4, the J call TRBJ1-6, with unresolved D. This CDR3 has 12 amino acids. Looked up from germline, CDR1 is SGHNT and CDR2 is YYREEE (reference sequence). The V end was cut by 2 bases, the J end by 8 bases, with 5 bases between. This CDR3 reads CASSFLDSPLHF. The CDR3 DNA reads as TGTGCCAGCAGCTTCCTTGATTCACCCCTCCACTTT.

This clone was seen a single time. The chain combines TRBV11-2 with TRBJ2-1; 9 nucleotides align to TRBD2. J lost 9 bases, V lost 5 bases, and 11 bases had no gene match. This CDR3 is built from 15 residues. From germline, CDR1 is SGHAT and CDR2 FQNNGV. The CDR3 reads CASSQRRGGNLEQFF. The CDR3 region has the DNA TGTGCCAGCAGCCAGCGGCGGGGGGGCAATCTTGAGCAGTTCTTC.

J is TRBJ2-7 and V is TRBV7-2, with no clear D. V lost 3 bases, J lost 5 bases, and 14 bases lay in between. The CDR3 length is 14 residues. Germline CDR1 is SGHTA and CDR2 is FQGNSA. The CDR3 is CASSFSSLNDEQYF. The CDR3 DNA is TGTGCCAGCAGCTTTAGTAGCTTAAACGACGAGCAGTACTTC.

V usage is TRBV28 and J usage is TRBJ2-1; D unresolved. Germline V CDR1 and CDR2: MDHEN, SYDVKM. This CDR3 comprises 12 residues. V lost 8 bases and J 3 bases, leaving 8 bases between the germline ends. The CDR3 coding sequence is TGTGCCAGCTGGGCTGACTACAATGAGCAGTTCTTC. It encodes CASWADYNEQFF. The full variable domain, in which reference TRBV28 and TRBJ2-1 provide the parts outside the CDR3, is DVKVTQSSRYLVKRTGEKVFLECVQDMDHENMFWYRQDPGLGLRLIYFSYDVKMKEKGDIPEGYSVSREKKERFSLILESASTNQTSMYLCASWADYNEQFFGPGTRLTVL.

This chain joins TRBV24-1 and TRBJ1-2; 9 nucleotides line up with TRBD1. J gave up 5 bases and V 0 bases, and 0 bases lay outside the gene matches. Germline V gene data show CDR1 as KGHDR and CDR2 as SFDVKD. The CDR3 contains 14 residues. The CDR3 spells CATSDLDRGYGYTF. CDR3 sequence (DNA): TGTGCCACCAGTGATTTGGACAGGGGGTATGGCTACACCTTC.

This rearrangement joins TRBV28 to TRBJ1-6; 7 positions agree with TRBD1. This CDR3 has 15 residues. Germline V gene sequence: CDR1 MDHEN, CDR2 SYDVKM. V lost 5 bases, J lost 6 bases, and 7 bases stayed unmatched. CDR3 DNA sequence: TGTGCCAGCAGTATCCCGACAGGGCGTAATTCACCCCTCCACTTT. Its translation is CASSIPTGRNSPLHF.

The gene calls are TRBV28 and TRBJ2-1; 9 bases line up with TRBD2. Germline V lookup: CDR1 MDHEN, CDR2 SYDVKM. The ends lost 4 bases at V and 3 bases at J; junction bases unmatched: 10. The CDR3 is made up of 17 amino acids. The CDR3 spells CASSSLKTSGIYNEQFF. The DNA of the CDR3 is TGTGCCAGCAGTTCCCTCAAGACTAGCGGAATCTACAATGAGCAGTTCTTC.

This chain links TRBV15 with TRBJ2-1, with 8 bases fitting TRBD2. CDR1 and CDR2 (germline): LNHNV, YYDKDF (reference sequence). This CDR3 region has 15 residues. V dropped 4 bases and J dropped 0; count of bases not matched to a gene: 2. The CDR3 loop is CATSISGSSYNEQFF. CDR3 DNA sequence: TGTGCCACCAGCATAAGCGGGAGCTCCTACAATGAGCAGTTCTTC.

The chain is built from TRBV6-5 and TRBJ1-5; the match to TRBD1 covers 7 bases. Germline CDR1 MNHEY, CDR2 SVGAGI. V lost 10 bases, J lost 4 bases, and 10 bases stayed unmatched. The CDR3 is 14 residues long. CDR3 loop: CATRGRGENQPQHF. The DNA of the CDR3 is TGTGCCACCAGGGGGAGGGGGGAGAATCAGCCCCAGCATTTT.

Worth noting for this clone: The junction does not match germline at one end; this may be a read error. The chain joins TRBV10-2 to TRBJ2-4; 7 positions agree with TRBD1. The length of the CDR3 is 9 residues. The germline V gene has CDR1 WSHSY and CDR2 SAAADI. CDR3: CASSRDSFF. The CDR3 DNA sequence: TGCGCCAGCAGCCGGGACAGTTTTTTT.

The V and J genes are TRBV7-8 and TRBJ1-1; no definite D call. This CDR3 comprises 14 residues. V lost 3 bases and J 7 bases, leaving 15 bases between the germline ends. Germline V gives CDR1 SGHVS, CDR2 FQNEAQ. The CDR3 is CASSLGRQSGEAFF. The CDR3, as DNA: TGTGCCAGCAGCTTGGGTCGACAATCTGGTGAAGCTTTCTTT.

The chain joins TRBV27 to TRBJ1-2, with D possibly matching TRBD1 (5 bases). There are 17 residues in the CDR3. CDR1 MNHEY and CDR2 SMNVEV come from the germline V gene (reference sequence). V was trimmed by 5 bases and J by 3 bases, leaving 22 bases between them. This CDR3 is CASSPLNVLGPDYGYTF. As DNA, the CDR3 is TGTGCCAGCAGTCCCCTGAATGTTTTGGGGCCCGACTATGGCTACACCTTC.

To note about this clone: The same CDR3 is also encoded by other DNA sequences in this sample. The chain has TRBV28 and TRBJ1-4; TRBD1 is a possible D gene (5 bases). Deletions cut 3 bases from V and 4 bases from J, with 9 bases between. The CDR3 totals 14 residues. Germline V gives CDR1 MDHEN, CDR2 SYDVKM. The DNA of the CDR3 is TGTGCCAGCAGTTTCGTAGGGGTTAATGAAAAACTGTTTTTT. Translated, it gives CASSFVGVNEKLFF.

CDR3 DNA: TGTGCCACCAGTGATTTAACTCCGGGAGGAGGGCAAGAGACCCAGTACTTC. Amino acids: CATSDLTPGGGQETQYF. This sequence joins TRBV24-1 and TRBJ2-5, with 7 bases that match TRBD2. CDR1 and CDR2 (germline): KGHDR, SFDVKD. Trimming at V came to 1 base and at J to 2 bases, leaving 9 bases not matched to a gene. The CDR3 covers 17 residues.

CDR3 in DNA: TGTGCCAGCAGCTTGGAATTGAGGGTGGAGGGCACCGGGGAGCTGTTTTTT. This gives the protein CASSLELRVEGTGELFF. This chain connects TRBV5-5 to TRBJ2-2; D is possibly TRBD2 (6 bases). The V and J ends lost 0 bases and 4 bases respectively, with 16 bases between them. The germline V gene has CDR1 SGHKS and CDR2 YYEKEE (reference sequence). The CDR3 length is 17 residues.

The chain couples TRBV4-1 to TRBJ2-3; the match to TRBD2 covers 8 bases. Germline CDR1 and CDR2: MGHRA and YSYEKL. The CDR3 loop spans 17 amino acids. V trimming: 0 bases; J trimming: 5 bases; junction bases outside the gene matches: 10. As DNA, the CDR3 is TGCGCCAGCAGCCAAGATTGGTCGGGGCTAGCGGGAGATACGCAGTATTTT. It translates to CASSQDWSGLAGDTQYF.

This chain connects TRBV6-2 or TRBV6-3 to TRBJ2-7; 10 bases match TRBD1. Germline-derived CDR1 and CDR2 are MNHEY and SVGEGT. The V and J ends lost 2 bases and 5 bases, in that order; junction bases with no gene match: 3. The CDR3 covers 14 residues. The DNA for the CDR3 is TGTGCCAGCAGTTACCGACAGGGGGCACACGAGCAGTACGTC. Translation gives CASSYRQGAHEQYV.

This clone was detected a few times. The chain recombines TRBV28 with TRBJ1-1; possible D gene TRBD1, 6 bases. Germline CDR1 and CDR2: MDHEN and SYDVKM. CDR3 length: 15 amino acids. V was shortened by 1 base and J by 4 bases, with 13 bases between the two germline ends. The CDR3 DNA sequence: TGTGCCAGCAGTTTATTTCGGGGGGCTATCACTGAAGCTTTCTTT. Amino acids: CASSLFRGAITEAFF.

This chain connects TRBV5-5 to TRBJ1-3; D perhaps matches TRBD1 (6 bases). Germline V gives CDR1 SGHKS, CDR2 YYEKEE (reference sequence). The CDR3 is 16 amino acids. The V gene lost 1 base and the J gene lost 7 bases, with 18 bases spanning the gap. CDR3 bases: TGTGCCAGCAGCTTGCCCTTAACAGGGCCGGGGAACACCATATATTTT. Its protein product is CASSLPLTGPGNTIYF.

The CDR3: CASSDRLLQNTEAFF. CDR3 sequence (DNA): TGTGCCAGCAGTGACAGACTCCTTCAGAACACTGAAGCTTTCTTT. This chain connects TRBV6-4 to TRBJ1-1; no clear D. Trimming stripped 2 bases from V and 1 base from J, with 11 bases between. The CDR3 has 15 amino acids. Looked up from germline, CDR1 is MRHNA and CDR2 is SNTAGT.

The sample holds a few counts of this clone. The rearrangement uses TRBV11-2 and TRBJ1-1, with TRBD1 matching over 12 bases. The germline V gene has CDR1 SGHAT and CDR2 FQNNGV. The CDR3 has 18 amino acids. Germline trimming cut 5 bases from V and 5 bases from J; bases unmatched to any gene: 15. CDR3 protein: CASSELPGTGGLRTEAFF. The DNA for the CDR3 is TGTGCCAGCAGCGAGTTACCCGGGACAGGGGGCTTGAGGACTGAAGCTTTCTTT. The complete variable domain, with remaining parts taken from reference TRBV11-2 and TRBJ1-1, reads EAGVAQSPRYKIIEKRQSVAFWCNPISGHATLYWYQQILGQGPKLLIQFQNNGVVDDSQLPKDRFSAERLKGVDSTLKIQPAKLEDSAVYLCASSELPGTGGLRTEAFFGQGTRLTVV.

This clone was found a few times. The rearrangement joins TRBV25-1 to TRBJ2-7; TRBD1 agrees at 8 bases. Germline V CDR1 and CDR2: MGHDK, SYGVNS. The junction had 3 bases not matched to a gene; V was cut back by 8 bases and J by 6 bases. The CDR3 has 11 amino acids. The CDR3 DNA follows: TGTGCCAGCGGACAGGGCACCGAGCAGTACGTC. As protein: CASGQGTEQYV.

This rearrangement joins TRBV5-1 to TRBJ2-1, with TRBD2 matching 10 bases. This CDR3 contains 15 residues. Trimming at V came to 4 bases and at J to 6 bases, leaving 7 bases not matched to a gene. Germline loops: CDR1 SGHRS, CDR2 YFSETQ. The CDR3 loop reads CASSPERGGINEQFF. In DNA, the CDR3 is TGCGCCAGCAGCCCGGAGCGGGGGGGCATCAATGAGCAGTTCTTC.

The chain carries TRBV5-1 and TRBJ2-1; D is ambiguous. Trimming stripped 1 base from V and 0 bases from J, with 8 bases between. CDR1 is SGHRS, CDR2 YFSETQ, per germline. This CDR3 region has 15 residues. As DNA, the CDR3 is TGCGCCAGCAGCTTGAGCAGCGCCTCCTACAATGAGCAGTTCTTC. Its translation: CASSLSSASYNEQFF.

The table lists this clone with a count of one. The rearrangement uses TRBV11-2 and TRBJ2-3; maybe TRBD1 (6 bases). This CDR3 has 13 amino acids. Trimming cost V 4 bases and J 4 bases, with 9 bases left between them. Germline assignment: CDR1 SGHAT and CDR2 FQNNGV. The CDR3 region is CASSSTGSDTQYF. In DNA, the CDR3 is TGTGCCAGCAGCTCTACAGGGTCAGATACGCAGTATTTT.

The chain couples TRBV6-2 or TRBV6-3 to TRBJ2-2; D is ambiguous. Germline V lookup: CDR1 MNHEY, CDR2 SVGEGT. V lost 2 bases and J 4 bases, leaving 8 bases between the germline ends. CDR3 size: 14 residues. CDR3 in DNA: TGTGCCAGCAGTTACGGAGTAGCCACCGGGGAGCTGTTTTTT. As protein: CASSYGVATGELFF.

The V and J genes are TRBV24-1 and TRBJ2-3; D gene ambiguous. This CDR3 comprises 15 residues. Germline V gene data show CDR1 as KGHDR and CDR2 as SFDVKD. Trimming cost V 2 bases and J 4 bases, with 12 bases left between them. The chain's CDR3 is CATSDSSTIADTQYF. In DNA, the CDR3 is TGTGCCACCAGTGATTCTTCAACCATAGCAGATACGCAGTATTTT.